The 17 T cell receptor beta chains listed next were all sequenced from one sample in a study of blood T cell repertoires in COVID-19 (dated by TCRdb to the early 2020s). Receptor libraries were prepared by the immunoSEQ multiplex PCR assay. This is the immuneACCESS table as TCRdb keeps it, with only in-frame sequences that have V and J called. A part of the clones is gone; compared with another copy, unresolved V genes explain less than half, and the rest is unexplained. The sample table contains fewer than 300,000 clones; only one count was recorded for 85% to 90% of them. The top ten constitute roughly 16% of the sample. The sequencing input was PBMCs or T cells enriched from blood (not recorded which). The source of these receptors is a man aged 18 to 30 who had recovered from COVID-19.

The V call is TRBV2, the J call TRBJ1-2; D possibly corresponds to TRBD1 (5 bases). Germline values: CDR1 SNHLY, CDR2 FYNNEI. The CDR3 is 13 amino acids. Trimming left V 1 base short and J 4 bases short, with 7 bases between. The CDR3 region is CASSEGQIYGYTF. CDR3 bases: TGTGCCAGCAGTGAAGGACAGATCTATGGCTACACCTTC.

The CDR3 nucleotides are TGTGCCAGGAACAGGGGACGAAACACCATATATTTT. It specifies CARNRGRNTIYF. This rearrangement joins TRBV6-4 to TRBJ1-3; 7 nucleotides match TRBD1. The V gene's germline CDR1 is MRHNA and CDR2 SNTAGT. The CDR3 runs to 12 residues. Losses at the gene ends were 9 bases for V and 5 bases for J; bases not matched to a gene: 4.

V and J are TRBV7-8 and TRBJ2-2, with 8 bases identical to TRBD2. This CDR3 is built from 15 residues. The J segment lost 1 base and the V segment lost 8 bases, leaving 6 bases of the junction unmatched. Per germline, CDR1 SGHVS and CDR2 FQNEAQ. The CDR3 loop reads CASLGTSLNTGELFF. CDR3 sequence (DNA): TGTGCCAGCCTCGGGACTAGTCTGAACACCGGGGAGCTGTTTTTT.

This chain uses TRBV5-1 with TRBJ2-7; TRBD1 matches 7 bases. Trimming at V came to 3 bases and at J to 4 bases, leaving 7 bases not matched to a gene. Germline CDR1 is SGHRS and CDR2 is YFSETQ. This CDR3 comprises 14 residues. In DNA, the CDR3 is TGCGCCAGCAGCTCCGACAGGGCTGGGTACGAGCAGTACTTC. It codes for CASSSDRAGYEQYF.

The chain combines TRBV24-1 with TRBJ2-1; D not certain. The germline CDR1 and CDR2 sequences are KGHDR and SFDVKD. This CDR3 spans 16 amino acids. Trimming shortened V by 7 bases and J by 6 bases, and 21 bases separated the two germline ends. CDR3 nucleotide sequence: TGTGCCACCAGGGAGAGGAAGCTCTTTCGCCTCAATGAGCAGTTCTTC. Amino acids: CATRERKLFRLNEQFF.

The chain links TRBV18 to TRBJ1-2, with 7 positions matching TRBD1. The CDR3 consists of 14 residues. In germline, CDR1 is KGHSH, CDR2 LQKENI. The ends lost 4 bases at V and 2 bases at J; junction bases unmatched: 4. CDR3 coding DNA: TGTGCCAGCTCACTCCGGGACAGAAACTATGGCTACACCTTC. This translates into CASSLRDRNYGYTF. The full variable domain, rest sourced from reference TRBV18 and TRBJ1-2, is NAGVMQNPRHLVRRRGQEARLRCSPMKGHSHVYWYRQLPEEGLKFMVYLQKENIIDESGMPKERFSAEFPKEGPSILRIQQVVRGDSAAYFCASSLRDRNYGYTFGSGTRLTVV.

The chain is built from TRBV21-1 and TRBJ1-4. TRBV21-1 is annotated as a pseudogene. The CDR3 runs to 18 residues. CDR3 nucleotides: TGTGCCAGCAGCAATGCCCTCCCGGAGGAGACAACTAATGAAAAACTGTTTTTT. This codes for CASSNALPEETTNEKLFF.

The genes are TRBV27 and TRBJ1-2; no clear D gene. The CDR3 is 14 residues long. Germline CDR1 is MNHEY and CDR2 is SMNVEV (reference sequence). The V end was cut by 6 bases, the J end by 8 bases, with 19 bases between. The CDR3 sequence: CASSPLLGPRGYTF. The CDR3 bases are TGTGCCAGCAGCCCTCTACTTGGGCCTCGCGGCTACACCTTC.

The rearrangement uses TRBV25-1 and TRBJ1-2, with D perhaps matching TRBD1 (6 bases). The CDR3 consists of 11 residues. Trimming cost V 6 bases and J 13 bases, with 15 bases left between them. Germline V gives CDR1 MGHDK, CDR2 SYGVNS. CDR3 sequence reads: CASSKGGVITF. CDR3 in DNA: TGTGCCAGCAGCAAAGGGGGTGTTATCACCTTC.

Here the CDR3 DNA reads TGTGCCAGCAGCTGGCGGCGGGGACTAGGCTCTTCCGAGCAGTACTTC. It is translated as CASSWRRGLGSSEQYF. The chain couples TRBV11-2 to TRBJ2-7; 8 bases fit TRBD2. J gave up 6 bases and V 4 bases, and 14 bases lay outside the gene matches. Looked up from germline, CDR1 is SGHAT and CDR2 is FQNNGV. The CDR3 has 16 residues.

This chain uses TRBV7-9 with TRBJ1-6; unclear D gene. This CDR3 comprises 16 residues. Deletions cut 5 bases from V and 7 bases from J, with 18 bases between. CDR1 and CDR2 (germline): SEHNR, FQNEAQ (reference sequence). CDR3 nucleotide sequence: TGTGCCAGCAGCCCCGGCGGGGAGGGAAAAAATTCACCCCTCCACTTT. Its translation is CASSPGGEGKNSPLHF. Full variable domain (missing parts from reference TRBV7-9 and TRBJ1-6): DTGVSQNPRHKITKRGQNVTFRCDPISEHNRLYWYRQTLGQGPEFLTYFQNEAQLEKSRLLSDRFSAERPKGSFSTLEIQRTEQGDSAMYLCASSPGGEGKNSPLHFGNGTRLTVT.

V usage is TRBV14 and J usage is TRBJ2-7, with 9 positions matching TRBD2. The germline V gene has CDR1 SGHDN and CDR2 FVKESK. The CDR3 consists of 15 residues. Trimming at V came to 2 bases and at J to 6 bases, leaving 8 bases not matched to a gene. CDR3 amino acids: CASSQNLAGESEQYF. In DNA, the CDR3 is TGTGCCAGCAGCCAAAACTTAGCGGGGGAGAGCGAGCAGTACTTC.

V is TRBV11-2 and J is TRBJ1-3; D is undetermined. The CDR3 sequence is 15 residues long. The V and J ends lost 0 bases and 0 bases respectively, with 6 bases between them. Germline V gene lookup returns CDR1 SGHAT and CDR2 FQNNGV. CDR3 bases: TGTGCCAGCAGCTTAGACCCCATCTCTGGAAACACCATATATTTT. This encodes CASSLDPISGNTIYF.

V usage is TRBV12-3 or TRBV12-4 and J usage is TRBJ2-2, with 8 bases fitting TRBD2. Trimming took 6 bases from V and 7 from J; bases not matched to a gene: 4. This CDR3 contains 13 residues. This chain's CDR3 is CASRTSANGELFF. CDR3 DNA sequence: TGTGCCAGCAGGACTAGCGCAAACGGGGAGCTGTTTTTT.

The V gene is TRBV2, the J gene TRBJ1-2; TRBD1 aligns across 10 bases. Germline CDR1 SNHLY, CDR2 FYNNEI. The CDR3 totals 13 residues. The V segment lost 7 bases and the J segment 7 bases; nucleotides outside the gene matches: 6. CDR3 DNA: TGTGCCAGCATTCGGACAGGGGGAAGTGGCTACACCTTC. Its protein is CASIRTGGSGYTF.

The chain couples TRBV4-1 to TRBJ1-4; D might be TRBD1 (6 bases). Trimming removed 1 base from V and 2 bases from J, with 14 bases in between. Germline values: CDR1 MGHRA, CDR2 YSYEKL. The CDR3 consists of 17 residues. The CDR3 spells CASSQGAGANTNEKLFF. The CDR3 DNA follows: TGCGCCAGCAGCCAAGGGGCAGGGGCGAATACTAATGAAAAACTGTTTTTT.

This chain links TRBV4-2 with TRBJ2-7; the match to TRBD2 covers 7 bases. The CDR3 totals 17 residues. The J segment lost 1 base and the V segment lost 0 bases, leaving 9 bases of the junction unmatched. Germline CDR1 is LGHNA and CDR2 is YNFKEQ. The CDR3 region is CASSQDLGGSRSYEQYF. The CDR3 DNA reads TGTGCCAGCAGCCAAGATCTGGGCGGGAGTCGATCCTACGAGCAGTACTTC.